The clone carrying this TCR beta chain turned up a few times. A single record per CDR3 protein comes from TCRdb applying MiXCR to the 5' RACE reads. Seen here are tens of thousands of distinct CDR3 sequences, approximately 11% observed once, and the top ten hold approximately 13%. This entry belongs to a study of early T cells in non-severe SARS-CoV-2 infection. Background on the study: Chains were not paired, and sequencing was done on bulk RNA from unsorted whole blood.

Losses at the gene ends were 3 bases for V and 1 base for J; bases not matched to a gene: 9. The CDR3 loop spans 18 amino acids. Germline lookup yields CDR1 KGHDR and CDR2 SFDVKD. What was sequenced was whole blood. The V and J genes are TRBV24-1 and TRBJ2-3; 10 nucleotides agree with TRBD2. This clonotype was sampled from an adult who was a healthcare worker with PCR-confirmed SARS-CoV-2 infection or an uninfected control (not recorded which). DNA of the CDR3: TGTGCCACCAGTGATAGCGGGAGGGCCTACCCTCGCACAGATACGCAGTATTTT. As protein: CATSDSGRAYPRTDTQYF.